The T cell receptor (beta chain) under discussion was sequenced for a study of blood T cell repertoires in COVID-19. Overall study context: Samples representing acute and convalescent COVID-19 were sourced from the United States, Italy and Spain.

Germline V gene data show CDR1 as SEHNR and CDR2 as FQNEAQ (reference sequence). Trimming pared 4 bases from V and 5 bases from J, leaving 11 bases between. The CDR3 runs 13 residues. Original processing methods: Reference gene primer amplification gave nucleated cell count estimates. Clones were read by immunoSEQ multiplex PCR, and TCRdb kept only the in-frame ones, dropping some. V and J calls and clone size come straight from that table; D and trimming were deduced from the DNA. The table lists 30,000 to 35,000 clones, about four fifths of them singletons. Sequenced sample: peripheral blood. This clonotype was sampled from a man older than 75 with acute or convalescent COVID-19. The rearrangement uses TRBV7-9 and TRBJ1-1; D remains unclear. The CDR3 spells CASSSPWRTEAFF. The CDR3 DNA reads TGTGCCAGCAGCTCCCCTTGGAGGACTGAAGCTTTCTTT.